The next 32 T cell receptor beta chains were all read from a single sample in a study of technical replicates of blood from a handful of donors. Method: immunoSEQ multiplex PCR; TCRdb's copy keeps in-frame clones and lacks some. The repertoire holds about 97,000 clones, with around 96% as singletons. Sequencing input: T cells isolated from PBMCs. Receptor source: a human donor in good health.

The rearrangement links TRBV6-5 to TRBJ2-5; D is undetermined. V lost 0 bases and J lost 5, with 10 bases in between. Germline CDR1 reads MNHEY; CDR2 reads SVGAGI. CDR3 size: 14 residues. The CDR3 region is CASSYSGSPETQYF. For the CDR3, the DNA is TGTGCCAGCAGTTACTCGGGCTCCCCGGAGACCCAGTACTTC.

The V call is TRBV2, the J call TRBJ1-1; no clear D gene. The CDR3 runs to 11 residues. Trimming took off 8 bases at V and 7 bases at J, with 11 bases between the two ends. Germline V gives CDR1 SNHLY, CDR2 FYNNEI. The CDR3: CASYLQSEAFF. The CDR3 nucleotides are TGTGCCAGCTACCTACAGAGTGAAGCTTTCTTT.

This sequence joins TRBV29-1 and TRBJ1-2; the match to TRBD1 covers 10 bases. J lost 6 bases, V lost 3 bases, and 4 bases had no gene match. Germline CDR1 is SQVTM and CDR2 is ANQGSEA. The CDR3 sequence is 13 residues long. Here the CDR3 reads CSVDSGQGDGYTF. CDR3 sequence (DNA): TGCAGCGTTGATTCTGGACAGGGGGATGGCTACACCTTC. Looking up the rest from reference TRBV29-1 and TRBJ1-2 gives the full variable domain: SAVISQKPSRDICQRGTSLTIQCQVDSQVTMMFWYRQQPGQSLTLIATANQGSEATYESGFVIDKFPISRPNLTFSTLTVSNMSPEDSSIYLCSVDSGQGDGYTFGSGTRLTVV.

This clone was recorded once. This chain uses TRBV19 with TRBJ2-3; TRBD2 matches at 11 bases. The V gene end was trimmed by 7 bases and the J gene end by 2 bases; junction bases not matched to a gene: 5. CDR1 is LNHDA and CDR2 is SQIVND in the germline V gene (reference sequence). The CDR3 is 15 amino acids. The CDR3 sequence is CASNRLAGNTDTQYF. CDR3 coding DNA: TGTGCCAGTAATAGACTAGCGGGGAACACAGATACGCAGTATTTT. Using reference TRBV19 and TRBJ2-3 for the parts outside the CDR3, the full variable domain is DGGITQSPKYLFRKEGQNVTLSCEQNLNHDAMYWYRQDPGQGLRLIYYSQIVNDFQKGDIAEGYSVSREKKESFPLTVTSAQKNPTAFYLCASNRLAGNTDTQYFGPGTRLTVL.

The V call is TRBV7-2, the J call TRBJ2-3, with TRBD2 as a possible D gene (5 bases). Trimming took 4 bases from V and 6 from J, leaving 17 bases between them. The germline V gene has CDR1 SGHTA and CDR2 FQGNSA. The length of the CDR3 is 15 residues. The CDR3 region is CASSSQTIRGDTQYF. In nucleotides, the CDR3 is TGTGCCAGCAGCTCACAGACTATCAGAGGCGATACGCAGTATTTT.

The V and J genes are TRBV19 and TRBJ1-2; 9 positions agree with TRBD1. The CDR3 is 14 amino acids. J gave up 8 bases and V 6 bases, and 10 bases lay outside the gene matches. From germline, CDR1 is LNHDA and CDR2 SQIVND (reference sequence). CDR3 amino acids: CASRQDRGFLGYTF. The DNA of the CDR3 is TGTGCCAGTAGACAAGACAGGGGGTTTCTCGGCTACACCTTC.

This clone showed up just once. This chain links TRBV2 with TRBJ2-7; TRBD2 matches 8 bases. Germline assignment: CDR1 SNHLY and CDR2 FYNNEI. CDR3 size: 14 residues. V was clipped by 8 bases and J by 2 bases; unmatched bases: 8. In DNA, the CDR3 is TGTGCCAGCCAGCTAGCGGGCCTTACCTACGAGCAGTACTTC. The encoded protein is CASQLAGLTYEQYF.

This clone is a singleton in its sample. The rearrangement joins TRBV28 to TRBJ2-1, with 14 positions matching TRBD2. The J segment lost 7 bases and the V segment lost 6 bases, leaving 5 bases of the junction unmatched. Germline V gene data show CDR1 as MDHEN and CDR2 as SYDVKM. The CDR3 is 15 residues long. This CDR3 is CASRSGTSGSNEQFF. The CDR3 coding sequence is TGTGCCAGCAGATCCGGGACTAGCGGGAGTAATGAGCAGTTCTTC. Full variable domain (missing parts from reference TRBV28 and TRBJ2-1): DVKVTQSSRYLVKRTGEKVFLECVQDMDHENMFWYRQDPGLGLRLIYFSYDVKMKEKGDIPEGYSVSREKKERFSLILESASTNQTSMYLCASRSGTSGSNEQFFGPGTRLTVL.

This chain's CDR3 is CASSQGYLGLGETQYF. The CDR3 coding sequence is TGCGCCAGCAGCCAAGGTTACTTGGGGCTGGGGGAGACCCAGTACTTC. The V call is TRBV4-3, the J call TRBJ2-5; perhaps TRBD1 as D (5 bases). The CDR3 is 16 residues long. CDR1 is LGHNA and CDR2 is YSLEER in the germline V gene. V gave up 1 base and J gave up 5 bases, with 17 bases separating them.

The V and J genes are TRBV10-2 and TRBJ1-1, with D tentatively TRBD1 (5 bases). Germline CDR1 and CDR2: WSHSY and SAAADI. The CDR3 length is 16 residues. The ends were cut back, 0 bases at V and 10 bases at J, with 21 bases in the middle. The CDR3 reads CASSESTGLGPGGAFF. DNA for the CDR3: TGCGCCAGCAGTGAGTCGACGGGGTTGGGGCCGGGGGGAGCTTTCTTT.

This clone was observed a single time. The chain links TRBV27 to TRBJ1-2; 10 nucleotides line up with TRBD1. The CDR3 length is 14 residues. V lost 1 base to trimming and J lost 8 bases; unmatched junction nucleotides: 4. Germline loops: CDR1 MNHEY, CDR2 SMNVEV (reference sequence). The CDR3 loop is CASSLFGTGEGYTF. In nucleotides, the CDR3 is TGTGCCAGCAGTTTATTCGGGACAGGGGAAGGCTACACCTTC.

V gene TRBV7-9 combines with J gene TRBJ2-7; 8 bases fit TRBD1. CDR3 size: 13 residues. From germline, CDR1 is SEHNR and CDR2 FQNEAQ (reference sequence). The ends lost 3 bases at V and 5 bases at J; junction bases unmatched: 3. The CDR3 DNA reads as TGTGCCAGCAGCTTTGCAGGGGGCAACGAGCAGTACTTC. This codes for CASSFAGGNEQYF.

The chain has TRBV6-5 and TRBJ1-1; D possibly corresponds to TRBD1 (6 bases). Trimming pared 7 bases from V and 11 bases from J, leaving 17 bases between. CDR3 size: 12 residues. Germline-derived CDR1 and CDR2 are MNHEY and SVGAGI. The CDR3: CASMDGGTAAFF. CDR3 in DNA: TGTGCCAGCATGGATGGGGGCACGGCGGCTTTCTTT.

The chain links TRBV11-3 to TRBJ2-1, with 8 nucleotides matching TRBD2. Germline V gene data show CDR1 as SGHNT and CDR2 as YENEEA. The junction had 10 bases not matched to a gene; V was cut back by 3 bases and J by 0 bases. This CDR3 is 18 amino acids long. The CDR3 region has the DNA TGTGCCAGCAGCTTCCGTATACTAGCGGTGAGCTCCTACAATGAGCAGTTCTTC. It yields the protein CASSFRILAVSSYNEQFF.

This sequence joins TRBV9 and TRBJ2-5, with D hard to call. V gave up 0 bases and J gave up 2 bases, with 5 bases separating them. The V gene's germline CDR1 is SGDLS and CDR2 YYNGEE. CDR3 length: 13 amino acids. The CDR3 loop reads CASSVAYQETQYF. CDR3 nucleotides: TGTGCCAGCAGCGTAGCTTATCAAGAGACCCAGTACTTC.

The J gene is TRBJ1-5, the V gene TRBV28, with 7 bases fitting TRBD1. The V gene's germline CDR1 is MDHEN and CDR2 SYDVKM. This CDR3 has 13 amino acids. V lost 5 bases and J lost 4; bases outside the gene matches: 2. CDR3 in DNA: TGTGCCAGCAGTCAGACAGGGAATCAGCCCCAGCATTTT. Protein sequence: CASSQTGNQPQHF.

The chain uses TRBV30 and TRBJ2-7, with D unclear. Trimming removed 2 bases at V and 2 bases at J, with 13 bases between. Germline-derived CDR1 and CDR2 are GTSNPN and SVGIG (reference sequence). CDR3 size: 14 residues. CDR3 bases: TGTGCCTGGAGTAAATCGCGGTTGGCCTACGAGCAGTACTTC. Its protein product is CAWSKSRLAYEQYF.

V and J are TRBV9 and TRBJ2-5, with TRBD2 matching over 8 bases. The V and J ends lost 3 bases and 5 bases, in that order; junction bases with no gene match: 12. The germline gives CDR1 SGDLS, CDR2 YYNGEE. The CDR3 runs to 16 residues. The CDR3 loop is CASSGEREFIGETQYF. As DNA, the CDR3 is TGTGCCAGCAGCGGAGAGCGGGAGTTTATAGGGGAGACCCAGTACTTC.

The chain recombines TRBV5-6 with TRBJ2-7, with TRBD1 matching 8 bases. V was pared by 2 bases and J by 7 bases, with 8 bases of the junction left unmatched. CDR3 length: 14 residues. Per germline, CDR1 SGHDT and CDR2 YYEEEE. CDR3 DNA: TGTGCCAGCAGCTTCGGCAGGGGGCTCTGGGAGCAGTACTTC. This encodes CASSFGRGLWEQYF. The variable domain in full, with the rest retrieved from reference TRBV5-6 and TRBJ2-7, is DAGVTQSPTHLIKTRGQQVTLRCSPKSGHDTVSWYQQALGQGPQFIFQYYEEEERQRGNFPDRFSGHQFPNYSSELNVNALLLGDSALYLCASSFGRGLWEQYFGPGTRLTVT.

J is TRBJ1-5 and V is TRBV7-2; no definite D call. V was shortened by 4 bases and J by 0 bases, with 10 bases between the two germline ends. Germline V lookup: CDR1 SGHTA, CDR2 FQGNSA. The CDR3 is 15 amino acids. The DNA for the CDR3 is TGTGCCAGCAGCTACGGGAGCGTTAGCAATCAGCCCCAGCATTTT. The encoded protein is CASSYGSVSNQPQHF.

V is TRBV19 and J is TRBJ2-2, with 7 bases matching TRBD2. Germline CDR1 LNHDA, CDR2 SQIVND (reference sequence). The CDR3 extends over 16 amino acids. Trimming at V came to 11 bases and at J to 0 bases, leaving 12 bases not matched to a gene. CDR3 region: CAALGSGIANTGELFF. The CDR3 DNA reads as TGTGCCGCCTTAGGGAGCGGGATCGCGAACACCGGGGAGCTGTTTTTT.

The chain links TRBV18 to TRBJ2-7; TRBD1 aligns across 9 bases. Trimming cost V 6 bases and J 5 bases; bases outside gene matches: 14. CDR3 length equals 16 residues. The germline CDR1 and CDR2 sequences are KGHSH and LQKENI. The CDR3 reads CASSLSGDRVTHEQYF. The DNA of the CDR3 is TGTGCCAGCTCGCTTTCGGGGGACAGGGTGACCCACGAGCAGTACTTC.

V is TRBV29-1 and J is TRBJ2-1, with D hard to call. The CDR3 totals 14 residues. Germline CDR1 reads SQVTM; CDR2 reads ANQGSEA. V lost 6 bases and J lost 7, with 19 bases in between. The CDR3, as DNA: TGCAGCGTCCTATCTTCAGGCCCTCGGAATGAGCAGTTCTTC. Protein sequence: CSVLSSGPRNEQFF.

Many counts were recorded for this clone. The chain has TRBV19 and TRBJ1-1, with D perhaps matching TRBD1 (6 bases). Looked up from germline, CDR1 is LNHDA and CDR2 is SQIVND (reference sequence). The CDR3 is 15 residues long. Trimming removed 3 bases from V and 7 bases from J, with 18 bases in between. CDR3: CASSIRKAGDGEAFF. The CDR3 region has the DNA TGTGCCAGTAGTATTCGTAAGGCAGGGGATGGTGAAGCTTTCTTT. Together with reference TRBV19 and TRBJ1-1, the CDR3 gives the full variable domain: DGGITQSPKYLFRKEGQNVTLSCEQNLNHDAMYWYRQDPGQGLRLIYYSQIVNDFQKGDIAEGYSVSREKKESFPLTVTSAQKNPTAFYLCASSIRKAGDGEAFFGQGTRLTVV.

The chain has TRBV29-1 and TRBJ2-2; a weak D match, TRBD1 (5 bases). CDR1 and CDR2 (germline): SQVTM, ANQGSEA. V lost 3 bases, J lost 0 bases, and 5 bases lay in between. This CDR3 contains 13 residues. The CDR3 spells CSVDRANTGELFF. DNA of the CDR3: TGCAGCGTTGACAGGGCGAACACCGGGGAGCTGTTTTTT.

The J gene is TRBJ1-4, the V gene TRBV6-5, with D possibly matching TRBD1 (6 bases). CDR3 size: 13 residues. Trimming cost V 6 bases and J 8 bases, with 13 bases left between them. Per the germline V gene, CDR1 is MNHEY and CDR2 is SVGAGI. CDR3 nucleotides: TGTGCCAGCAGGTCAGGGGATGGGGAAAAACTGTTTTTT. Translated, it gives CASRSGDGEKLFF.

This chain connects TRBV5-1 to TRBJ2-7; the match to TRBD2 covers 7 bases. Germline V gives CDR1 SGHRS, CDR2 YFSETQ. J gave up 2 bases and V 4 bases, and 9 bases lay outside the gene matches. There are 15 residues in the CDR3. The DNA of the CDR3 is TGCGCCAGCAGCCTGCAGGGCGGGGGTACCTACGAGCAGTACTTC. This codes for CASSLQGGGTYEQYF.

Worth noting for this clone: At one end the junction does not follow the germline gene, possibly because of a read error. The chain combines TRBV4-3 with TRBJ2-7, with 11 bases aligning to TRBD2. This CDR3 region has 17 residues. In germline, CDR1 is LGHNA, CDR2 YSLEER. CDR3 amino acids: CASSQDWRLAGSSEQYF. The CDR3 region has the DNA TGCGCCAGCAGCCAAGACTGGAGACTAGCGGGATCCTCCGAGCAGTACTTC.

The CDR3 DNA sequence: TGTGCCAGCAGTTGGGACAGGGAGATCCACGAGCAGTACTTC. Translating gives CASSWDREIHEQYF. The J gene is TRBJ2-7, the V gene TRBV28; 9 nucleotides align to TRBD1. This CDR3 comprises 14 residues. Germline V gives CDR1 MDHEN, CDR2 SYDVKM. V trimming: 4 bases; J trimming: 5 bases; junction bases outside the gene matches: 6.

This clone was recorded only once. This chain joins TRBV7-9 and TRBJ2-3; TRBD2 might be the D (6 bases). V lost 5 bases to trimming and J lost 6 bases, with 21 bases between them. Germline V gives CDR1 SEHNR, CDR2 FQNEAQ (reference sequence). The CDR3 extends over 16 amino acids. DNA of the CDR3: TGTGCCAGCAGCCTACTATCCAGTTTCGCGGGGGATACGCAGTATTTT. This encodes CASSLLSSFAGDTQYF.

The V gene is TRBV2, the J gene TRBJ1-5; 9 positions agree with TRBD1. V was clipped by 3 bases and J by 7 bases; unmatched bases: 4. CDR3 size: 14 residues. The V gene's germline CDR1 is SNHLY and CDR2 FYNNEI. The DNA for the CDR3 is TGTGCCAGCAGTGATCAGGGGACAGGGCAGCCCCAGCATTTT. It is translated as CASSDQGTGQPQHF.

The count of this clone is one. This chain connects TRBV9 to TRBJ2-1, with D possibly matching TRBD1 (6 bases). Deletions cut 4 bases from V and 6 bases from J, with 20 bases between. The germline gives CDR1 SGDLS, CDR2 YYNGEE. The CDR3 extends over 16 amino acids. For the CDR3, the DNA is TGTGCCAGCAGCTTAACAACAGGGAACGTGGTCAATGAGCAGTTCTTC. Amino acid sequence: CASSLTTGNVVNEQFF.